The T cell receptor beta chain under discussion was sequenced for a study of T cell responses to AZD1222 COVID-19 vaccine. Details on this clone: The antigen is unknown.

TCRdb keeps only in-frame clones here, not all; method: immunoSEQ multiplex PCR. Of some 170,000 clones listed, just under 90% are singletons. Trimming shortened V by 1 base and J by 5 bases, and 6 bases separated the two germline ends. The CDR3 is 13 amino acids. In germline, CDR1 is SGHVS, CDR2 FNYEAQ. Findings and limits, study-wide: Vaccine-related CD4 TCRs covered spike, predominating at 160-218 and 743-854. Reportedly, close to half of spike-specific TCRs are directed against unmutated variant regions.

V usage is TRBV7-6 and J usage is TRBJ2-1; D is unclear. The receptor's source is an adult who received the MenACWY meningococcal vaccine as a control. The sequenced sample was peripheral blood, obtained 28 days after the second dose of the MenACWY control vaccine. The CDR3 coding sequence is TGTGCCAGCAGCTTAGACCTCCACAATGAGCAGTTCTTC. This sequence encodes CASSLDLHNEQFF.